A selection of T cell receptor beta chains follows, all from one sample in a study of cytomegalovirus exposure and HLA in healthy donors. Assay: immunoSEQ multiplex PCR; the TCRdb copy retains only in-frame clones and omits some. The repertoire holds 150,000 to 200,000 clones, around 84% seen once, with roughly 1.6% in the top ten. Sequenced sample: PBMCs. The source of these receptors is a woman between 18 and 29 years old in good health and CMV-seronegative. Both conserved end residues are part of each CDR3. D genes are given only for firm matches. Size is stated for part of the rows, as once, few or many counts, or as a class when the clone is expanded.

v_call: TRBV18
j_call: TRBJ2-2
d_call: NA
clone_size: once
cdr3_nt: TGTGCCAGCTCACCAGAGAACAGGCCCAACACCGGGGAGCTGTTTTTT
cdr3_aa: CASSPENRPNTGELFF

v_call: TRBV7-9
j_call: TRBJ1-1
d_call: NA
clone_size: NA
cdr3_nt: TGTGCCAGCAGCCATAGACAGCGACCTGCGGGAACTGAAGCTTTCTTT
cdr3_aa: CASSHRQRPAGTEAFF

v_call: TRBV15
j_call: TRBJ1-6
d_call: TRBD1
clone_size: NA
cdr3_nt: TGTGCCACCAGCACCGGACAGGGTATGGGTAATTCACCCCTCCACTTT
cdr3_aa: CATSTGQGMGNSPLHF

v_call: TRBV28
j_call: TRBJ2-7
d_call: TRBD2
clone_size: NA
cdr3_nt: TGTGCCAGCAGTTTACCACTAGCGAAATCCTACGAGCAGTACTTC
cdr3_aa: CASSLPLAKSYEQYF

v_call: TRBV30
j_call: TRBJ1-1
d_call: NA
clone_size: NA
cdr3_nt: TGTGCCTGGAGTCGGCGGGGGGCGGACACTGAAGCTTTCTTT
cdr3_aa: CAWSRRGADTEAFF

v_call: TRBV13
j_call: TRBJ2-3
d_call: TRBD2
clone_size: NA
cdr3_nt: TGTGCCAGCAGCTTACTTTTGCGGGAGTGGGCAGATACGCAGTATTTT
cdr3_aa: CASSLLLREWADTQYF

v_call: TRBV19
j_call: TRBJ2-3
d_call: NA
clone_size: NA
cdr3_nt: TGTGCCAGTAGTATTACGTTGGAAAGGACACCTAGCACAGATACGCAGTATTTT
cdr3_aa: CASSITLERTPSTDTQYF

v_call: TRBV6-1
j_call: TRBJ1-5
d_call: TRBD1
clone_size: NA
cdr3_nt: TGTGCCAGCAGTGAGGGACAGGGTCGTAGCAATCAGCCCCAGCATTTT
cdr3_aa: CASSEGQGRSNQPQHF

v_call: TRBV2
j_call: TRBJ1-1
d_call: NA
clone_size: few
cdr3_nt: TGTGCCAGCAGTACCAGTGGCTTTACTGAAGCTTTCTTT
cdr3_aa: CASSTSGFTEAFF

v_call: TRBV28
j_call: TRBJ2-3
d_call: TRBD2
clone_size: NA
cdr3_nt: TGTGCCAGCAGTGTCACTAGCGGGGGCCTTTCAGATACGCAGTATTTT
cdr3_aa: CASSVTSGGLSDTQYF

v_call: TRBV7-2
j_call: TRBJ2-5
d_call: TRBD2
clone_size: NA
cdr3_nt: TGTGCCAGCAGCGGAAGACTAGCGATCGAGACCCAGTACTTC
cdr3_aa: CASSGRLAIETQYF

v_call: TRBV9
j_call: TRBJ2-1
d_call: TRBD2
clone_size: NA
cdr3_nt: TGTGCCAGCAGCCCCAGGACTAGCGGGTTCTACAATGAGCAGTTCTTC
cdr3_aa: CASSPRTSGFYNEQFF

v_call: TRBV11-3
j_call: TRBJ2-5
d_call: TRBD2
clone_size: NA
cdr3_nt: TGTGCCAGCAGCCTATGGGGACTAGCGGGAGAAGAGACCCAGTACTTC
cdr3_aa: CASSLWGLAGEETQYF

v_call: TRBV28
j_call: TRBJ2-2
d_call: NA
clone_size: NA
cdr3_nt: TGTGCCAGCAGTGCTGCGGGTTACGCCGGGGAGCTGTTTTTT
cdr3_aa: CASSAAGYAGELFF

v_call: TRBV4-3
j_call: TRBJ2-1
d_call: TRBD2
clone_size: NA
cdr3_nt: TGCGCCAGCAGCCAAGTGGTAGGAGCGGGATCCTACAATGAGCAGTTCTTC
cdr3_aa: CASSQVVGAGSYNEQFF

v_call: TRBV11-2
j_call: TRBJ2-1
d_call: NA
clone_size: NA
cdr3_nt: TGTGCCAGCAGCCGACTCAGGACAATTGAGCAGTTCTTC
cdr3_aa: CASSRLRTIEQFF

v_call: TRBV29-1
j_call: TRBJ2-3
d_call: NA
clone_size: NA
cdr3_nt: TGCAGCGCCGATCCAGGGGAGAGGGGTAGGACGCAGTATTTT
cdr3_aa: CSADPGERGRTQYF

v_call: TRBV18
j_call: TRBJ1-1
d_call: TRBD1
clone_size: NA
cdr3_nt: TGTGCCAGCTTCGGGAAACAGGGGCAGAACACTGAAGCTTTCTTT
cdr3_aa: CASFGKQGQNTEAFF

v_call: TRBV5-4
j_call: TRBJ2-7
d_call: TRBD2
clone_size: NA
cdr3_nt: TGTGCCAGCAGCTTCGGAATAGCGGGATTTTACGAGCAGTACTTC
cdr3_aa: CASSFGIAGFYEQYF

v_call: TRBV19
j_call: TRBJ1-1
d_call: NA
clone_size: NA
cdr3_nt: TGTGCCAGTAGTATTAATTCCTCCCCTACACCCCAGGCTGAAGCTTTCTTT
cdr3_aa: CASSINSSPTPQAEAFF

v_call: TRBV2
j_call: TRBJ2-6
d_call: NA
clone_size: NA
cdr3_nt: TGTGCCAGCAGTGACGTCCGGGGCTCTGGGGCCAACGTCCTGACTTTC
cdr3_aa: CASSDVRGSGANVLTF

v_call: TRBV5-6
j_call: TRBJ1-2
d_call: NA
clone_size: NA
cdr3_nt: TGTGCCAGCAGCTTGCACCTAACGGGGGGCTACACCTTC
cdr3_aa: CASSLHLTGGYTF

v_call: TRBV28
j_call: TRBJ2-1
d_call: TRBD2
clone_size: NA
cdr3_nt: TGTGCCAGCAGTTTAGGTGCGCGGGAGGACCAATACAATGAGCAGTTCTTC
cdr3_aa: CASSLGAREDQYNEQFF

v_call: TRBV30
j_call: TRBJ2-7
d_call: TRBD2
clone_size: NA
cdr3_nt: TGTGCCTGGAGTGTACCGGGACTAGCGGTCTACGAGCAGTACTTC
cdr3_aa: CAWSVPGLAVYEQYF

v_call: TRBV11-2
j_call: TRBJ1-1
d_call: NA
clone_size: NA
cdr3_nt: TGTGCCAGCAGCCCCCGGGACATGAACACTGAAGCTTTCTTT
cdr3_aa: CASSPRDMNTEAFF

v_call: TRBV13
j_call: TRBJ2-3
d_call: NA
clone_size: NA
cdr3_nt: TGTGCCAGCAGCACCTCGGGGGGCCACTCGTATAGCACAGATACGCAGTATTTT
cdr3_aa: CASSTSGGHSYSTDTQYF

v_call: TRBV7-2
j_call: TRBJ2-5
d_call: TRBD2
clone_size: NA
cdr3_nt: TGTGCCAGCAGCTTAGCGACTAGCCGGACCCAGTACTTC
cdr3_aa: CASSLATSRTQYF

v_call: TRBV29-1
j_call: TRBJ2-5
d_call: TRBD2
clone_size: few
cdr3_nt: TGCAGCGTACTCCCGGGGGGGGAGACCCAGTACTTC
cdr3_aa: CSVLPGGETQYF

v_call: TRBV2
j_call: TRBJ2-1
d_call: NA
clone_size: NA
cdr3_nt: TGTGCCAGCAGTGTGGGAACAGGGTACAATGAGCAGTTCTTC
cdr3_aa: CASSVGTGYNEQFF

v_call: TRBV10-2
j_call: TRBJ1-1
d_call: NA
clone_size: few
cdr3_nt: TGCGCCAGCAGTGAGTCTATAGGGAGAAGGGACACTGAAGCTTTCTTT
cdr3_aa: CASSESIGRRDTEAFF

v_call: TRBV19
j_call: TRBJ2-1
d_call: TRBD1
clone_size: NA
cdr3_nt: TGTGCCAGTAGTATGACAGGGTCGCACAATGAGCAGTTCTTC
cdr3_aa: CASSMTGSHNEQFF

v_call: TRBV6-6
j_call: TRBJ2-1
d_call: TRBD2
clone_size: NA
cdr3_nt: TGTGCCAGCAGCAGTACTAGCGGGAGGGCCCGCGAGCAGTTCTTC
cdr3_aa: CASSSTSGRAREQFF

v_call: TRBV19
j_call: TRBJ2-2
d_call: NA
clone_size: NA
cdr3_nt: TGTGCCAGTAAGGGGGCCGGGGAGCTGTTTTTT
cdr3_aa: CASKGAGELFF

v_call: TRBV28
j_call: TRBJ1-1
d_call: NA
clone_size: NA
cdr3_nt: TGTGCCAGCAGTGCCAGCCCCGCGGGAACTTTCTTT
cdr3_aa: CASSASPAGTFF

v_call: TRBV28
j_call: TRBJ2-2
d_call: TRBD2
clone_size: NA
cdr3_nt: TGTGCCAGCAGTTTAGTCGCGGGAGGGAACACCGGGGAGCTGTTTTTT
cdr3_aa: CASSLVAGGNTGELFF

v_call: TRBV7-9
j_call: TRBJ2-1
d_call: TRBD1
clone_size: NA
cdr3_nt: TGTGCCAGCAGCTTTACCAGGGGGCTTTACAATGAGCAGTTCTTC
cdr3_aa: CASSFTRGLYNEQFF

v_call: TRBV6-6
j_call: TRBJ2-7
d_call: TRBD2
clone_size: NA
cdr3_nt: TGTGCCAGCAGTTACCCGACTAGCGGGACTCGGGAGCAGTACTTC
cdr3_aa: CASSYPTSGTREQYF

v_call: TRBV9
j_call: TRBJ2-1
d_call: NA
clone_size: NA
cdr3_nt: TGTGCCAGCAGTACACCCCAGTCTTCCTACAATGAGCAGTTCTTC
cdr3_aa: CASSTPQSSYNEQFF

v_call: TRBV5-1
j_call: TRBJ2-7
d_call: NA
clone_size: NA
cdr3_nt: TGCGCCAGCAGCCTCGATATTGGGCCCGAGCAGTACTTC
cdr3_aa: CASSLDIGPEQYF

v_call: TRBV13
j_call: TRBJ2-3
d_call: NA
clone_size: NA
cdr3_nt: TGTGCCAGCAGCCAATGGTTTGCGGGCACAGATACGCAGTATTTT
cdr3_aa: CASSQWFAGTDTQYF

v_call: TRBV7-9
j_call: TRBJ2-2
d_call: NA
clone_size: NA
cdr3_nt: TGTGCCAGCAGCACCATGACTAGTGGGGACGGGGAGCTGTTTTTT
cdr3_aa: CASSTMTSGDGELFF

v_call: TRBV5-1
j_call: TRBJ2-1
d_call: TRBD1
clone_size: NA
cdr3_nt: TGCGCCAGCAGCTGGGGACAGGAAATGAATGAGCAGTTCTTC
cdr3_aa: CASSWGQEMNEQFF

v_call: TRBV11-3
j_call: TRBJ1-1
d_call: NA
clone_size: NA
cdr3_nt: TGTGCCAGCAGCTTAGCGGGACACAACACTGAAGCTTTCTTT
cdr3_aa: CASSLAGHNTEAFF

v_call: TRBV18
j_call: TRBJ2-7
d_call: NA
clone_size: NA
cdr3_nt: TGTGCCAGCTCATCGAGCTCCTACGAGCAGTACTTC
cdr3_aa: CASSSSSYEQYF

v_call: TRBV7-2
j_call: TRBJ2-1
d_call: TRBD2
clone_size: once
cdr3_nt: TGTGCCAGCAGCATACTAGCGGGAATCCACTCCTACAATGAGCAGTTCTTC
cdr3_aa: CASSILAGIHSYNEQFF

v_call: TRBV4-2
j_call: TRBJ2-7
d_call: NA
clone_size: NA
cdr3_nt: TGTGCCAGCAGCCAAGAACAGGGATACGAGCAGTACTTC
cdr3_aa: CASSQEQGYEQYF